One and the same sample provided the 30 T cell receptor beta chains below, sequenced in a study of T cells after somatic rescue of genetic block (dated by TCRdb to the early 2020s). Receptor amplification or capture employed the immunoSEQ multiplex PCR assay. In TCRdb, the immuneACCESS table is reduced to in-frame sequences with V and J assigned. These tables do not hold every clone; where another copy was compared, an unresolved V gene accounts for under half, and the others remain unexplained. Across this sample there are 9,500 to 15,000 clones, with around 70% seen only once. The leading ten clones occupy roughly 21% of the sample. Sequencing was carried out using peripheral blood mononuclear cells (PBMCs). These receptors all stem from a boy between 10 and 17 years old.

The chain links TRBV18 to TRBJ1-6; D not certain. V dropped 2 bases and J dropped 0 bases, with 11 bases sitting between them. Germline CDR1 reads KGHSH; CDR2 reads LQKENI. The length of the CDR3 is 17 residues. CDR3 sequence: CASSPSTVSSYNSPLHF. The CDR3, as DNA: TGTGCCAGCTCACCATCGACGGTTAGCTCCTATAATTCACCCCTCCACTTT.

There are a few counts of this clone. This sequence joins TRBV6-5 and TRBJ1-6; 8 bases map to TRBD1. Per germline, CDR1 MNHEY and CDR2 SVGAGI. After removal of 6 bases from V and 5 bases from J, the junction contained 3 bases not matched to a gene. The CDR3 runs to 14 residues. In nucleotides, the CDR3 is TGTGCCAGCAGAGGACAGGGAGATAATTCACCCCTCCACTTT. It codes for CASRGQGDNSPLHF.

The genes are TRBV28 and TRBJ2-7; D is undetermined. This CDR3 region has 11 residues. Germline loops: CDR1 MDHEN, CDR2 SYDVKM. V was trimmed by 6 bases and J by 0 bases, leaving 3 bases between them. Here the CDR3 reads CASSFSYEQYF. DNA for the CDR3: TGTGCCAGCAGCTTCTCCTACGAGCAGTACTTC.

The rearrangement uses TRBV6-6 and TRBJ2-7; no definite D call. The CDR3 length is 15 residues. Per the germline V gene, CDR1 is MNHNY and CDR2 is SVGAGI (reference sequence). V lost 2 bases and J lost 3, with 14 bases in between. Written as DNA, the CDR3 is TGTGCCAGCAGTTACAGGCCTGTCCTCGGCTACGAGCAGTACTTC. Its translation: CASSYRPVLGYEQYF.

This chain connects TRBV14 to TRBJ2-7; 8 bases align to TRBD1. The CDR3 is 15 amino acids. Per germline, CDR1 SGHDN and CDR2 FVKESK. Unmatched junction bases numbered 10, after V lost 6 bases and J lost 3 bases. The CDR3 sequence: CASSTGGRGNYEQYF. In DNA, the CDR3 is TGTGCCAGCAGTACAGGGGGTCGGGGAAACTACGAGCAGTACTTC. Drawing the rest from reference TRBV14 and TRBJ2-7, the complete variable domain is EAGVTQFPSHSVIEKGQTVTLRCDPISGHDNLYWYRRVMGKEIKFLLHFVKESKQDESGMPNNRFLAERTGGTYSTLKVQPAELEDSGVYFCASSTGGRGNYEQYFGPGTRLTVT.

V gene TRBV7-9 combines with J gene TRBJ2-7, with D perhaps matching TRBD1 (5 bases). V lost 0 bases and J 7 bases, leaving 19 bases between the germline ends. The CDR3 consists of 16 residues. The germline gives CDR1 SEHNR, CDR2 FQNEAQ (reference sequence). For the CDR3, the DNA is TGTGCCAGCAGCTTAGCAGGGGTCGGGTTTGGGTCAGAGCAGTACTTC. Amino acids: CASSLAGVGFGSEQYF. Complete variable domain (other parts from reference TRBV7-9 and TRBJ2-7): DTGVSQNPRHKITKRGQNVTFRCDPISEHNRLYWYRQTLGQGPEFLTYFQNEAQLEKSRLLSDRFSAERPKGSFSTLEIQRTEQGDSAMYLCASSLAGVGFGSEQYFGPGTRLTVT.

This chain connects TRBV11-2 to TRBJ2-7; 10 nucleotides align to TRBD2. The CDR3 length is 18 residues. J was trimmed by 0 bases and V by 5 bases; bases with no gene match: 13. The V gene's germline CDR1 is SGHAT and CDR2 FQNNGV. CDR3 region: CASSPRTSGTFSSYEQYF. CDR3 sequence (DNA): TGTGCCAGCAGCCCCCGGACTAGCGGAACCTTCAGCTCCTACGAGCAGTACTTC.

The V gene is TRBV6-6, the J gene TRBJ2-7, with a possible D match to TRBD1 (5 bases). V lost 0 bases to trimming and J lost 0 bases, with 9 bases between them. This CDR3 is built from 15 residues. Per the germline V gene, CDR1 is MNHNY and CDR2 is SVGAGI (reference sequence). The CDR3 DNA reads as TGTGCCAGCAGTTACTCAGGAGACAGCTCCTACGAGCAGTACTTC. Translation gives CASSYSGDSSYEQYF.

This chain joins TRBV10-3 and TRBJ2-5, with a possible D match to TRBD2 (5 bases). Trimming removed 6 bases from V and 5 bases from J, with 10 bases in between. CDR1 ENHRY and CDR2 SYGVKD come from the germline V gene. The CDR3 totals 12 residues. The CDR3 region is CAISRGGETQYF. The DNA of the CDR3 is TGTGCCATCAGCCGGGGTGGTGAGACCCAGTACTTC.

The V and J genes are TRBV19 and TRBJ1-5, with 7 bases that match TRBD1. CDR3 length: 16 residues. In germline, CDR1 is LNHDA, CDR2 SQIVND (reference sequence). J was trimmed by 1 base and V by 5 bases; bases with no gene match: 8. In nucleotides, the CDR3 is TGTGCCAGTAGTTCCGTGACAGGGAGCAGCAATCAGCCCCAGCATTTT. Translated: CASSSVTGSSNQPQHF.

The chain recombines TRBV2 with TRBJ1-5, with TRBD1 identical over 7 bases. The V and J ends lost 6 bases and 4 bases, in that order; junction bases with no gene match: 3. CDR3 length: 13 residues. Germline CDR1 SNHLY, CDR2 FYNNEI. CDR3 protein: CASRDRVNQPQHF. The DNA of the CDR3 is TGTGCCAGCAGAGACAGGGTTAATCAGCCCCAGCATTTT.

The chain employs TRBV18 and TRBJ2-7; 11 bases match TRBD1. The germline CDR1 and CDR2 sequences are KGHSH and LQKENI. J gave up 4 bases and V 4 bases, and 18 bases lay outside the gene matches. The CDR3 consists of 19 residues. CDR3 coding DNA: TGTGCCAGCTCACTCCGAGGACAGGGGGCGCGTAAGGGAATTTACGAGCAGTACTTC. Translated, it gives CASSLRGQGARKGIYEQYF.

This chain uses TRBV5-1 with TRBJ1-2; 7 bases fit TRBD1. With 1 base clipped from V and 4 bases from J, the junction kept 7 bases outside the gene matches. The CDR3 covers 15 residues. Germline V gene sequence: CDR1 SGHRS, CDR2 YFSETQ. CDR3 protein: CASSLTTGSSYGYTF. In DNA, the CDR3 is TGCGCCAGCAGCTTGACGACAGGGTCGAGCTATGGCTACACCTTC.

The chain combines TRBV18 with TRBJ1-2, with D possibly matching TRBD1 (5 bases). Germline CDR1 is KGHSH and CDR2 is LQKENI. V was pared by 4 bases and J by 4 bases, with 22 bases between. This CDR3 comprises 17 residues. This chain's CDR3 is CASSHDAGTYMGYGYTF. The DNA for the CDR3 is TGTGCCAGCTCACACGACGCCGGGACTTACATGGGCTATGGCTACACCTTC.

The V and J genes are TRBV6-5 and TRBJ2-5, with 10 bases fitting TRBD2. The CDR3 has 16 amino acids. J gave up 1 base and V 1 base, and 3 bases lay outside the gene matches. Germline V gene data show CDR1 as MNHEY and CDR2 as SVGAGI. This chain's CDR3 is CASSYFLAGAQETQYF. DNA for the CDR3: TGTGCCAGCAGTTACTTCCTAGCGGGGGCCCAAGAGACCCAGTACTTC.

This clone has just one count. This rearrangement joins TRBV5-5 to TRBJ1-3; the match to TRBD1 covers 7 bases. The CDR3 consists of 16 residues. Germline V gene lookup returns CDR1 SGHKS and CDR2 YYEKEE (reference sequence). V lost 3 bases, J lost 0 bases, and 6 bases stayed unmatched. This CDR3 reads CASSWTGASSGNTIYF. CDR3 DNA: TGTGCCAGCAGCTGGACAGGCGCCAGCTCTGGAAACACCATATATTTT.

The genes are TRBV7-6 and TRBJ1-1; no definite D call. Trimming pared 2 bases from V and 5 bases from J, leaving 9 bases between. Germline lookup yields CDR1 SGHVS and CDR2 FNYEAQ. This CDR3 spans 13 amino acids. The chain's CDR3 is CASSLRGRTEAFF. As DNA, the CDR3 is TGTGCCAGCAGCTTACGGGGTAGGACTGAAGCTTTCTTT.

This clone appeared once. The rearrangement joins TRBV6-1 to TRBJ2-7; D call uncertain. The V gene's germline CDR1 is MNHNS and CDR2 SASEGT. The CDR3 has 10 amino acids. V gave up 5 bases and J gave up 5 bases, with 4 bases separating them. The CDR3 sequence: CASSLNEQYF. The CDR3 DNA is TGTGCCAGCAGTCTTAACGAGCAGTACTTC.

The chain is built from TRBV28 and TRBJ2-7; D is unclear. The CDR3 is 14 amino acids. Trimming pared 5 bases from V and 0 bases from J, leaving 11 bases between. CDR1 and CDR2 from the germline V gene are MDHEN and SYDVKM. DNA of the CDR3: TGTGCCAGCAGTAACCCGCAGCGCTCCTACGAGCAGTACTTC. Residues: CASSNPQRSYEQYF.

The chain links TRBV7-3 to TRBJ2-7; the D gene could be TRBD1 or TRBD2 (5 bases each). The germline V gene has CDR1 SGHTA and CDR2 FQGTGA. The germline V and J ends were trimmed by 6 bases and 1 base, with 10 bases remaining between them. The CDR3 is 13 residues long. The CDR3 coding sequence is TGTGCCAGCAGGAGGGACGGTTCCTACGAGCAGTACTTC. It yields the protein CASRRDGSYEQYF.

This clone has just one count. This chain links TRBV11-1 with TRBJ1-5; D gene ambiguous. Deletions cut 5 bases from V and 1 base from J, with 9 bases between. The CDR3 runs to 14 residues. The germline V gene has CDR1 SGHAT and CDR2 FQDESV (reference sequence). The CDR3 is CASSPWGSNQPQHF. The CDR3 nucleotides are TGTGCCAGCAGCCCTTGGGGAAGCAATCAGCCCCAGCATTTT.

V and J are TRBV7-3 and TRBJ2-3; TRBD2 aligns across 12 bases. The CDR3 is 15 amino acids. Germline assignment: CDR1 SGHTA and CDR2 FQGTGA. J lost 6 bases, V lost 6 bases, and 7 bases had no gene match. CDR3 bases: TGTGCCAGCAGATCTAGCGGGGGGGCCTGGGATACGCAGTATTTT. Its translation: CASRSSGGAWDTQYF.

The genes are TRBV7-9 and TRBJ2-1; the match to TRBD2 covers 8 bases. The V gene end was trimmed by 6 bases and the J gene end by 16 bases; junction bases not matched to a gene: 8. This CDR3 has 11 residues. CDR1 is SEHNR and CDR2 is FQNEAQ in the germline V gene (reference sequence). The CDR3 spells CASSPGTRNFF. CDR3 DNA: TGTGCCAGCAGTCCCGGGACTAGGAATTTCTTC.

Within the sample, this clone is large. The chain carries TRBV4-1 and TRBJ2-7; tentatively, D is TRBD2 (5 bases). V lost 0 bases, J lost 4 bases, and 13 bases lay in between. The germline gives CDR1 MGHRA, CDR2 YSYEKL. The CDR3 covers 15 residues. The CDR3: CASSQEDVPGYEQYF. For the CDR3, the DNA is TGCGCCAGCAGCCAAGAGGACGTCCCGGGGTACGAGCAGTACTTC.

The gene calls are TRBV19 and TRBJ1-1; 10 positions match TRBD1. The CDR3 is made up of 15 amino acids. CDR1 is LNHDA, CDR2 SQIVND, per germline (reference sequence). V shed 5 bases and J 0 bases; nucleotides not matched to a gene: 3. Written as DNA, the CDR3 is TGTGCCAGTAGTGGGACAGGGGAAATGAACACTGAAGCTTTCTTT. As protein: CASSGTGEMNTEAFF.

V and J are TRBV9 and TRBJ2-7; D may match TRBD1 or TRBD2 (5 bases each). Per germline, CDR1 SGDLS and CDR2 YYNGEE. V lost 3 bases to trimming and J lost 3 bases, with 16 bases between them. The CDR3 has 15 residues. The CDR3 here is CASSASRDGYYEQYF. The CDR3 nucleotides are TGTGCCAGCAGCGCCTCCCGGGACGGGTACTACGAGCAGTACTTC.

This chain uses TRBV11-3 with TRBJ2-5, with D possibly being TRBD2 (6 bases). This CDR3 has 14 residues. V lost 1 base to trimming and J lost 5 bases, with 11 bases between them. Looked up from germline, CDR1 is SGHNT and CDR2 is YENEEA. The CDR3 DNA is TGTGCCAGCAGCTTAGGGGCGGGATCGGAGACCCAGTACTTC. Its translation: CASSLGAGSETQYF. The variable domain in full, with the rest retrieved from reference TRBV11-3 and TRBJ2-5, is EAGVVQSPRYKIIEKKQPVAFWCNPISGHNTLYWYLQNLGQGPELLIRYENEEAVDDSQLPKDRFSAERLKGVDSTLKIQPAELGDSAVYLCASSLGAGSETQYFGPGTRLLVL.

This clone was seen just once. The chain employs TRBV14 and TRBJ2-1; the D gene could be TRBD1 or TRBD2 (5 bases each). The CDR3 spans 14 residues. Trimming cost V 4 bases and J 6 bases, with 13 bases left between them. CDR1 is SGHDN, CDR2 FVKESK, per germline. CDR3 DNA sequence: TGTGCCAGCAGCCCCGGGGCAGGTGTCAATGAGCAGTTCTTC. Protein: CASSPGAGVNEQFF.

The chain links TRBV27 to TRBJ2-2, with 11 nucleotides matching TRBD2. After removal of 6 bases from V and 3 bases from J, the junction contained 3 bases not matched to a gene. From germline, CDR1 is MNHEY and CDR2 SMNVEV (reference sequence). This CDR3 comprises 15 residues. The chain's CDR3 is CASSRLAGYTGELFF. CDR3 in DNA: TGTGCCAGCAGCCGACTAGCGGGATACACCGGGGAGCTGTTTTTT.

The gene calls are TRBV27 and TRBJ1-2, with D tentatively TRBD1 (6 bases). CDR3 length: 13 amino acids. CDR1 is MNHEY and CDR2 is SMNVEV in the germline V gene (reference sequence). V was trimmed by 6 bases and J by 4 bases, leaving 12 bases between them. CDR3 coding DNA: TGTGCCAGCAGGGGGGGCAGGTTCTATGGCTACACCTTC. Its translation is CASRGGRFYGYTF.